This T cell receptor (beta chain) was documented in a study of T cells after yellow fever vaccination. The germline CDR1 and CDR2 sequences are SGHTA and FQGNSA. The CDR3 sequence is 15 residues long. V was clipped by 0 bases and J by 2 bases; unmatched bases: 0. Each CDR3 protein is one row after TCRdb ran MiXCR on the 5' RACE reads. The sample lists about 30,000 distinct CDR3 sequences, just under 6.5% occurring once. This clonotype was found a few times. The chain joins TRBV7-2 to TRBJ2-5; 10 bases match TRBD1. Sample: PBMCs, either bulk or a sorted T-cell subset (CD4+, CD8+, memory, or dextramer-sorted; not recorded which), taken on the day of the yellow fever booster vaccination. The TCR was taken from a man aged 30 to 45 who received the YFV17D yellow fever vaccine. CDR3 sequence (DNA): TGTGCCAGCAGCTTAGCGGGACAGGGGCAAGAGACCCAGTACTTC. This codes for CASSLAGQGQETQYF.